The clone carrying this TCR beta chain was seen many times. This specimen belongs to a study of T cells in Graves' hyperthyroidism and ophthalmopathy. There were TCR beta CDR3 regions amplified from RNA transcripts. TCR CDR3 underwent first-round RT-PCR with the HTBI primer set. A single record per CDR3 protein comes from TCRdb applying MiXCR to the multiplex PCR reads. The top ten clones hold 35% to 40% of a sample with about 250,000 distinct CDR3 sequences, approximately 25% of them seen once. The CDR3 loop spans 11 amino acids. CDR1 and CDR2 from the germline V gene are SQVTM and ANQGSEA. Germline trimming cut 6 bases from V and 11 bases from J; bases unmatched to any gene: 8.

This receptor was obtained from a woman between 40 and 50 years old with Graves' ophthalmopathy. The chain employs TRBV29-1 and TRBJ2-7, with TRBD2 identical over 9 bases. The sample was blood. DNA of the CDR3: TGCAGCGTGGTAGCGGGAGCGTTCAAGTACTTC. This codes for CSVVAGAFKYF.